The 14 T cell receptor beta chains below all came from one sample that was sequenced in a study of identical twins. TCRdb reprocessed the 5' RACE reads via MiXCR and lists one record per CDR3 protein. The sample has about 1.7 million distinct CDR3 sequences; around 33% are singletons. Sequenced material: cord blood. Receptors were obtained from a newborn girl in good health.

The genes are TRBV7-9 and TRBJ1-4; weak D call: TRBD1 (6 bases). V was pared by 4 bases and J by 8 bases, with 17 bases between. The CDR3 consists of 15 residues. Germline CDR1 is SEHNR and CDR2 is FQNEAQ (reference sequence). The CDR3 loop is CASSSTQGLVEKLFF. As DNA, the CDR3 is TGTGCCAGCAGCTCAACACAGGGCCTCGTCGAAAAACTGTTTTTT.

This clonotype was counted at least ten times. The chain uses TRBV4-1 and TRBJ1-2, with a possible D match to TRBD1 (6 bases). Germline loops: CDR1 MGHRA, CDR2 YSYEKL. This CDR3 comprises 13 residues. V dropped 5 bases and J dropped 8 bases, with 15 bases sitting between them. The CDR3 DNA reads as TGCGCCAGCAGCTTTACAGGGTTTGGAGGCTACACCTTC. Protein sequence: CASSFTGFGGYTF.

This chain uses TRBV7-9 with TRBJ1-1; D is unclear. CDR1 and CDR2 (germline): SEHNR, FQNEAQ (reference sequence). Deletions cut 1 base from V and 6 bases from J, with 12 bases between. The CDR3 is made up of 14 amino acids. CDR3 residues: CASSLGGEVSEAFF. DNA for the CDR3: TGTGCCAGCAGCTTAGGCGGGGAGGTTTCTGAAGCTTTCTTT.

This clonotype has just a few counts. This sequence joins TRBV7-6 and TRBJ2-7, with a weak D call TRBD1 (5 bases). Looked up from germline, CDR1 is SGHVS and CDR2 is FNYEAQ. Trimming left V 2 bases short and J 0 bases short, with 29 bases between. The CDR3 loop spans 21 amino acids. CDR3 bases: TGTGCCAGCAGCTTATGGGGCAGGGTAGTAGGCGGCCAAGCGAGCTCCTACGAGCAGTACTTC. It yields the protein CASSLWGRVVGGQASSYEQYF.

The chain carries TRBV11-2 and TRBJ1-1; 7 nucleotides line up with TRBD1. The CDR3 is 15 residues long. Germline CDR1 SGHAT, CDR2 FQNNGV. The V gene end was trimmed by 3 bases and the J gene end by 0 bases; junction bases not matched to a gene: 4. The CDR3 DNA follows: TGTGCCAGCAGCTTCAGGGGGGGAGTGAACACTGAAGCTTTCTTT. Translating gives CASSFRGGVNTEAFF.

The CDR3 sequence: CASRDRVSPLHF. CDR3 nucleotides: TGTGCCAGCAGGGACAGGGTCTCACCCCTCCACTTT. The chain has TRBV2 and TRBJ1-6, with 8 bases fitting TRBD1. The CDR3 is 12 amino acids. CDR1 SNHLY and CDR2 FYNNEI come from the germline V gene. Unmatched junction bases numbered 2, after V lost 6 bases and J lost 10 bases.

This chain connects TRBV12-3 or TRBV12-4 to TRBJ2-1; D remains ambiguous. This CDR3 has 14 residues. V lost 7 bases to trimming and J lost 4 bases, with 14 bases between them. CDR3 nucleotide sequence: TGTGCCAGCACCATAAAAATAGTTTACAATGAGCAGTTCTTC. Translation gives CASTIKIVYNEQFF.

The genes are TRBV28 and TRBJ1-4, with a tentative D call TRBD1 (5 bases). Germline CDR1 MDHEN, CDR2 SYDVKM. Trimming cost V 2 bases and J 6 bases, with 10 bases left between them. This CDR3 contains 14 residues. The CDR3 bases are TGTGCCAGCAGTTTACCACAGGATTATGAAAAACTGTTTTTT. Protein: CASSLPQDYEKLFF.

This sequence joins TRBV7-9 and TRBJ1-4, with D maybe TRBD1 (6 bases). The CDR3 length is 18 residues. V lost 1 base, J lost 1 base, and 16 bases lay in between. Germline V CDR1 and CDR2: SEHNR, FQNEAQ (reference sequence). The CDR3, as DNA: TGTGCCAGCAGCTTAGTTCCCGCTCGGGACATAACTAATGAAAAACTGTTTTTT. This encodes CASSLVPARDITNEKLFF.

The rearrangement uses TRBV12-3 or TRBV12-4 and TRBJ2-5; the match to TRBD2 covers 9 bases. The CDR3 runs to 16 residues. Trimming took 5 bases from V and 11 from J; bases not matched to a gene: 18. CDR3: CASSPRGTSLLREQYF. DNA of the CDR3: TGTGCCAGCAGTCCCCGGGGGACTAGCCTTCTCCGGGAGCAGTACTTC.

Here the CDR3 DNA reads TGTGCCAGCAGTGTTGGGCCCCCAAGGGAGACCCAGTACTTC. This translates into CASSVGPPRETQYF. The chain is built from TRBV6-1 and TRBJ2-5, with unresolved D. Per germline, CDR1 MNHNS and CDR2 SASEGT. CDR3 length: 14 amino acids. Trimming pared 4 bases from V and 5 bases from J, leaving 14 bases between.

V usage is TRBV29-1 and J usage is TRBJ1-6, with 9 positions matching TRBD1. Trimming took 5 bases from V and 5 from J; bases not matched to a gene: 4. The length of the CDR3 is 14 residues. Per the germline V gene, CDR1 is SQVTM and CDR2 is ANQGSEA. This CDR3 is CSVSQGANNSPLHF. In nucleotides, the CDR3 is TGCAGCGTTTCACAGGGGGCCAATAATTCACCCCTCCACTTT.

The CDR3 region has the DNA TGCAGCGTTTATGGGTCGATTGAGAGCACTGAAGCTTTCTTT. Translation gives CSVYGSIESTEAFF. The chain couples TRBV29-1 to TRBJ1-1; no definite D call. V lost 5 bases and J lost 4, with 17 bases in between. CDR3 size: 14 residues. CDR1 SQVTM and CDR2 ANQGSEA come from the germline V gene.

The sample holds many counts of this clonotype. This chain uses TRBV7-9 with TRBJ2-3; 9 bases line up with TRBD2. The CDR3 consists of 14 residues. J lost 6 bases, V lost 6 bases, and 7 bases had no gene match. Germline CDR1 is SEHNR and CDR2 is FQNEAQ (reference sequence). CDR3: CASRIAGESDTQYF. CDR3 bases: TGTGCCAGCAGAATAGCGGGAGAATCTGATACGCAGTATTTT.